This TCR beta chain stems from a study of blood T cell repertoires in COVID-19. In the authors' workflow: It was from reference gene primer amplification that nucleated cell counts were estimated. Generated by immunoSEQ multiplex PCR, the TCRdb table keeps only in-frame clones and is missing some. V, J and clone size derive from that table, while D and trimming were established from the DNA sequence. The sample records approximately 180,000 clones, nearly 90% being singletons. CDR1 is MGHRA, CDR2 YSYEKL, per germline. The CDR3 spans 19 residues. Losses at the gene ends were 3 bases for V and 7 bases for J; bases not matched to a gene: 21.

Specimen: peripheral blood. The clonotype originates from a man in his 60s with active or convalescent COVID-19. J is TRBJ1-2 and V is TRBV4-1, with 9 bases aligning to TRBD1. The CDR3 sequence is CASSHQMLLPGQGPSGYTF. The CDR3 DNA reads TGCGCCAGCAGCCATCAAATGCTCCTTCCGGGACAGGGACCTAGTGGCTACACCTTC.